These 6 T cell receptor beta chains were sequenced from one sample in a study of graft-versus-host responses after intestinal transplantation. Sequencing was performed with immunoSEQ multiplex PCR; in TCRdb, only in-frame clones are kept and a portion is missing. Among more than 70,000 clones, 82% were seen once, and the ten largest hold 0.75% to 0.85%. These receptors' targets are unknown. Sequencing used unstimulated CD4+ T cells sorted from spleen or lymph node cells, obtained before intestinal transplant. The source is a human donor who received an intestinal transplant.

The genes are TRBV7-8 and TRBJ1-2; 8 positions agree with TRBD1. V lost 3 bases to trimming and J lost 4 bases; unmatched junction nucleotides: 7. CDR1 and CDR2 (germline): SGHVS, FQNEAQ. The CDR3 sequence is 15 residues long. CDR3 protein: CASSLAGGAGYGYTF. The CDR3 DNA is TGTGCCAGCAGCTTGGCAGGGGGCGCCGGCTATGGCTACACCTTC.

The chain recombines TRBV27 with TRBJ1-6, with D tentatively TRBD1 (5 bases). Trimming removed 2 bases from V and 7 bases from J, with 9 bases in between. CDR1 and CDR2 (germline): MNHEY, SMNVEV (reference sequence). The CDR3 sequence is 14 residues long. The CDR3 DNA reads TGTGCCAGCAGTTTAAGACAGTCAAATTCACCCCTCCACTTT. Translated, it gives CASSLRQSNSPLHF.

The chain uses TRBV7-9 and TRBJ2-1, with a tentative D call TRBD2 (6 bases). CDR1 SEHNR and CDR2 FQNEAQ come from the germline V gene (reference sequence). This CDR3 is 15 amino acids long. The germline V and J ends were trimmed by 11 bases and 7 bases, with 24 bases remaining between them. The CDR3 bases are TGTGCCTCGTTGTGGCTGGACGGGAGTCGGAATGAGCAGTTCTTC. Its protein product is CASLWLDGSRNEQFF.

This clone was observed a few times. This chain joins TRBV7-8 and TRBJ1-4, with D possibly matching TRBD1 (5 bases). The V end lost 6 bases, the J end lost 7 bases, and 15 bases lay between the germline ends. The germline gives CDR1 SGHVS, CDR2 FQNEAQ. The CDR3 extends over 14 amino acids. CDR3 amino acids: CASSSDSLGEKLFF. Written as DNA, the CDR3 is TGTGCCAGCAGTTCTGACAGCCTGGGTGAAAAACTGTTTTTT.

The V and J genes are TRBV5-4 and TRBJ2-7; no reliable D call. V was trimmed by 2 bases and J by 6 bases, leaving 9 bases between them. From germline, CDR1 is SGHNT and CDR2 YYREEE (reference sequence). The CDR3 totals 12 residues. The CDR3 nucleotides are TGTGCCAGCAGCTTTAATCAGGTCGAGCAGTACTTC. Amino acid sequence: CASSFNQVEQYF.

The V and J genes are TRBV19 and TRBJ1-2; D remains ambiguous. Deletions cut 5 bases from V and 2 bases from J, with 12 bases between. The CDR3 consists of 14 residues. The germline CDR1 and CDR2 sequences are LNHDA and SQIVND (reference sequence). The CDR3 DNA follows: TGTGCCAGTAGTCCGCACGGGAAAAACTATGGCTACACCTTC. It translates to CASSPHGKNYGYTF.